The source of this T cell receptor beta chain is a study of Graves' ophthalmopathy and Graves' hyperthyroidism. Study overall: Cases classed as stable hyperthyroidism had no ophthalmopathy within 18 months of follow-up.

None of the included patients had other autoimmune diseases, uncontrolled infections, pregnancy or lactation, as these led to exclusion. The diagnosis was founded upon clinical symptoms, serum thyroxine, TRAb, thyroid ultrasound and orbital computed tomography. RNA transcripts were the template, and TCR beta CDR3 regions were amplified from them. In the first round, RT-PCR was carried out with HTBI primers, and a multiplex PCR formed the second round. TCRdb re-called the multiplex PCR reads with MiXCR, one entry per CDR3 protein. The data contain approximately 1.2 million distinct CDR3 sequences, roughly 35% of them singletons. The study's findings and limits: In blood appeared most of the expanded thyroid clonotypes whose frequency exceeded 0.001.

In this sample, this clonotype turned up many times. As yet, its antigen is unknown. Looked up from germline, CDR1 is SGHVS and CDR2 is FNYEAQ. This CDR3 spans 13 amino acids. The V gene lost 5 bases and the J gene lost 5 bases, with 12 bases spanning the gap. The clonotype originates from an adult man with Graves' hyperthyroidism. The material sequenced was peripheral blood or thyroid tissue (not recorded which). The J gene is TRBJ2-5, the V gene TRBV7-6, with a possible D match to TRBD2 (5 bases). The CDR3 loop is CASSEQRRETQYF. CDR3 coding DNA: TGTGCCAGCAGCGAACAGAGGAGGGAGACCCAGTACTTC.